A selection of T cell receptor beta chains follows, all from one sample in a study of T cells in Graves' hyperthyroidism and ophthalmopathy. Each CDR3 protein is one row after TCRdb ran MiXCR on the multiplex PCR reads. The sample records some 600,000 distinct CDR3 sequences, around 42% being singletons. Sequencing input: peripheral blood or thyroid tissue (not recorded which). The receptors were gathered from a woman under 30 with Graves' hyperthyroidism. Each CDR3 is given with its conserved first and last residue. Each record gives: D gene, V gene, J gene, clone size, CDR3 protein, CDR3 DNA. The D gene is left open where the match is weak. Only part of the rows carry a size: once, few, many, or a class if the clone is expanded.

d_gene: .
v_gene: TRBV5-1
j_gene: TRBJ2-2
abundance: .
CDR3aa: CASSPPGLVGGELFF
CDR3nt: TGCGCCAGCAGCCCCCCGGGGCTAGTTGGCGGGGAGCTGTTTTTT

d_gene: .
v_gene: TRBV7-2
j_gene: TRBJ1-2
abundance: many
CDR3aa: CASRTSVSWGYTF
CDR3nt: TGTGCCAGCAGGACCAGCGTATCGTGGGGCTACACCTTC

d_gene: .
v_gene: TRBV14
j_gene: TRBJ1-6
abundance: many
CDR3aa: CASSQVSNSPLHF
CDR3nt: TGTGCCAGCAGCCAAGTATCAAATTCACCCCTCCACTTT

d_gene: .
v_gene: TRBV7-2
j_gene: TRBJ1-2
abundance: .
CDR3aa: CASSLVLGRFDGYTF
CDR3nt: TGTGCCAGCAGCTTAGTTCTCGGGCGGTTCGATGGCTACACCTTC

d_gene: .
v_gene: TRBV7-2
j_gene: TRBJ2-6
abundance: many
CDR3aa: CASSLRRQAVTGANVLTF
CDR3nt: TGTGCCAGCAGCTTAAGGCGTCAGGCAGTAACTGGGGCCAACGTCCTGACTTTC

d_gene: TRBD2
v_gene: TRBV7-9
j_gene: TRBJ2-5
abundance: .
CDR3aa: CAGSTSGRARETQYF
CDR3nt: TGTGCCGGTTCGACTAGCGGGAGGGCCAGAGAGACCCAGTACTTC

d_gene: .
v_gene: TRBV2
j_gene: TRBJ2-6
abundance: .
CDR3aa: CASSPGGANVLTF
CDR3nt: TGTGCCAGCAGTCCCGGGGGGGCCAACGTCCTGACTTTC

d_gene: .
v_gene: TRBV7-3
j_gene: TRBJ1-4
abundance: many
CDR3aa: CASSHEEQEKLFF
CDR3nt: TGTGCCAGCAGCCACGAGGAGCAGGAAAAACTGTTTTTT

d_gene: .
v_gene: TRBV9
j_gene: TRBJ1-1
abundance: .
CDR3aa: CASSPGGETEAFF
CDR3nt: TGTGCCAGCAGCCCCGGAGGGGAAACTGAAGCTTTCTTT

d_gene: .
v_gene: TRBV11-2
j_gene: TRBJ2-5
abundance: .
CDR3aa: CASSLQGSQETQYF
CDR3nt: TGTGCCAGTAGCCTACAGGGTTCCCAAGAGACCCAGTACTTC

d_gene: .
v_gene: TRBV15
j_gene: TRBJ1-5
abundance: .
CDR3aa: CATSRDRGRGTDQPQHF
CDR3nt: TGTGCCACCAGCAGAGATCGGGGGAGGGGGACTGATCAGCCCCAGCATTTT

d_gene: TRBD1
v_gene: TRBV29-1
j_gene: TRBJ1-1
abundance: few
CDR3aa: CSVEDRVSPEAFF
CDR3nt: TGCAGCGTTGAGGACAGGGTGAGCCCTGAAGCTTTCTTT

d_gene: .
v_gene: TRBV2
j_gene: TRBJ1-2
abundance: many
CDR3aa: CASSYLTGLDYGYTF
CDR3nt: TGTGCCAGCAGTTACTTGACAGGACTTGACTATGGCTACACCTTC